The sequence of this T cell receptor (beta chain) was determined in a study of cytomegalovirus exposure and HLA in healthy donors. PCR primers comprised 60 Vbeta and 13 Jbeta primers. The data were produced by immunoSEQ multiplex PCR, yet TCRdb's version contains in-frame clones alone and is incomplete. The sample comprises approximately 130,000 clones, around four fifths of which are singletons, and approximately 1.2% rests with the top ten. The V segment lost 1 base and the J segment 6 bases; nucleotides outside the gene matches: 6. Germline V CDR1 and CDR2: SQVTM, ANQGSEA. The CDR3 length is 15 residues.

Sequencing used PBMCs. This TCR was sampled from a boy aged 5-17 years in good health and CMV-seronegative. The V and J genes are TRBV29-1 and TRBJ2-3, with 11 bases identical to TRBD2. Here the CDR3 reads CSVEVRVAGGDTQYF. The CDR3 bases are TGCAGCGTTGAAGTGCGGGTAGCGGGAGGGGATACGCAGTATTTT.